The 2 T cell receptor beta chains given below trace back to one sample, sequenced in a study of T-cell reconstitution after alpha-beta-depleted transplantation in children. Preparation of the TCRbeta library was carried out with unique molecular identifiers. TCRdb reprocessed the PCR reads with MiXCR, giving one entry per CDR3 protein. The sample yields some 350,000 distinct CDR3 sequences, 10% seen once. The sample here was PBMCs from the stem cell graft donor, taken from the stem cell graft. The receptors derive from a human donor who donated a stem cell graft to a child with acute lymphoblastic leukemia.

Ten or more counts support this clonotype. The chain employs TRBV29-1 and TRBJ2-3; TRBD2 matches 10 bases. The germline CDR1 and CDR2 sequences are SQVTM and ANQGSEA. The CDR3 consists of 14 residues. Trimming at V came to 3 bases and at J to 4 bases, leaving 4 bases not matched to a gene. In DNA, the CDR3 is TGCAGCGTTGACCTAGCGGGAGTCGCAGATACGCAGTATTTT. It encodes CSVDLAGVADTQYF.

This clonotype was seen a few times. Here the CDR3 DNA reads TGCGCCAGCAGCCAACCCCCCAGGGGCACAGATACGCAGTATTTT. Its translation is CASSQPPRGTDTQYF. The chain links TRBV4-1 to TRBJ2-3, with D tentatively TRBD1 (5 bases). Germline V lookup: CDR1 MGHRA, CDR2 YSYEKL. The V and J ends lost 2 bases and 1 base respectively, with 10 bases between them. CDR3 length equals 15 residues.